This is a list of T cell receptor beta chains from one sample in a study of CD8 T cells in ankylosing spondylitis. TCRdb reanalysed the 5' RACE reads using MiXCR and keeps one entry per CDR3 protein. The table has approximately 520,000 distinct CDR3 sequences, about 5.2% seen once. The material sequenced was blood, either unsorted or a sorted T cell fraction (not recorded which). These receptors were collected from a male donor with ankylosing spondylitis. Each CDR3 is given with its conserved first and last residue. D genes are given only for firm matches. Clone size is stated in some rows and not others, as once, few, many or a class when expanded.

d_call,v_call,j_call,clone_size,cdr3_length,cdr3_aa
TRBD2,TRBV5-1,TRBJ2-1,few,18,CASSLGGGRPSSYNEQFF
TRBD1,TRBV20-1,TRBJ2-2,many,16,CSAIDPGTGETGELFF
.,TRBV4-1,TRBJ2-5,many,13,CASSQGFLETQYF
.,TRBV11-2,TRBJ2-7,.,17,CASSLDSRGLSSYEQYF
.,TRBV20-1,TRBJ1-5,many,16,CSARGFGVGYNQPQHF
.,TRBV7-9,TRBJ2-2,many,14,CASSLEGITGELFF
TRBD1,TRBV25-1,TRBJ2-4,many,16,CASSDPMTGHKNIQYF
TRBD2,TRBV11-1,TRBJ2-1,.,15,CASSPGTSVNNEQFF
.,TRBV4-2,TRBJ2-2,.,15,CASSQVGVDAGELFF
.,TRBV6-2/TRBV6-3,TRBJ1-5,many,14,CASSNRAADQPQHF
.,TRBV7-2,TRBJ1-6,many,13,CATRSSYNSPLHF
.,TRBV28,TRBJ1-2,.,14,CASYDPGQSYGYTF
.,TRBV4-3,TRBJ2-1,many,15,CASSQEGLIYNEQFF
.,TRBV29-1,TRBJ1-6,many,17,CSVGFRQACSYNSPLHF
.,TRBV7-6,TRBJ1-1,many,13,CASSLGNVAEAFF
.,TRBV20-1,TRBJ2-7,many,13,CSAPRDTTYEQYF
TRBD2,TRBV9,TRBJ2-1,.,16,CASSLRLAGATGEQFF
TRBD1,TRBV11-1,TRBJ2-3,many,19,CASSHVPGTGGYSTDTQYF
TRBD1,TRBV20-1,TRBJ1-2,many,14,CSARSFRGADGYTF
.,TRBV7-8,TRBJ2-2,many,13,CASSLEYAGELFF
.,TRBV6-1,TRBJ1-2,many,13,CASSANGEYGYTF
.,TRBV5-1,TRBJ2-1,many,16,CASSGRGFGSYNEQFF
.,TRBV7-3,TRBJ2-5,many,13,CASSSHPQETQYF
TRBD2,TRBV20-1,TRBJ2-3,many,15,CSARRLAGGINTQYF
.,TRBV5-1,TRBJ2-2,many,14,CASSLGRSTGELFF
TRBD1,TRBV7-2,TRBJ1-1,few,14,CASSFRGRATEAFF
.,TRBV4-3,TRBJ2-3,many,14,CASSQETGTDTQYF
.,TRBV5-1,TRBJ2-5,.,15,CASSLVVTGSETQYF